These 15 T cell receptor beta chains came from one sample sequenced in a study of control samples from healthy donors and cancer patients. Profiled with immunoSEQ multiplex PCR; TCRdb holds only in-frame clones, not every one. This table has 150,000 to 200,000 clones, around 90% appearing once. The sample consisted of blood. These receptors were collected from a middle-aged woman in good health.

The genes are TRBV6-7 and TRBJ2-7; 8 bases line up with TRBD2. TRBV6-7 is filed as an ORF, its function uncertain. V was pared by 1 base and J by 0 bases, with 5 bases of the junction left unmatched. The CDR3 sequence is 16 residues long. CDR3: CASSYWRGASSYEQYF. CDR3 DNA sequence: TGTGCCAGCAGTTACTGGCGGGGGGCGAGCTCCTACGAGCAGTACTTC.

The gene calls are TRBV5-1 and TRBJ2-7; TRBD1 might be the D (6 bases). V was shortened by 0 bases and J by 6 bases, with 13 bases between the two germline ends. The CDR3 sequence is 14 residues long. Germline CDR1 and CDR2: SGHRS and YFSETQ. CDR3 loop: CASSLALQGGEQYF. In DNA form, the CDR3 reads TGCGCCAGCAGCTTGGCACTCCAAGGGGGCGAGCAGTACTTC.

The CDR3 sequence is CASRGTASSGNTIYF. CDR3 sequence (DNA): TGTGCCAGCAGGGGGACGGCGAGCTCTGGAAACACCATATATTTT. This chain connects TRBV5-6 to TRBJ1-3; D might be TRBD1 (5 bases). The CDR3 is 15 amino acids. V gave up 5 bases and J gave up 0 bases, with 12 bases separating them. In germline, CDR1 is SGHDT, CDR2 YYEEEE.

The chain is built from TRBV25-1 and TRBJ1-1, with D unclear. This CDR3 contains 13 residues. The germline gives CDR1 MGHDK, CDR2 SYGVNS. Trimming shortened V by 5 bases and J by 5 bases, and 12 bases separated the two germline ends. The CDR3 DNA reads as TGTGCCAGCAGTAAAATCCTCGGGACTGAAGCTTTCTTT. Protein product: CASSKILGTEAFF.

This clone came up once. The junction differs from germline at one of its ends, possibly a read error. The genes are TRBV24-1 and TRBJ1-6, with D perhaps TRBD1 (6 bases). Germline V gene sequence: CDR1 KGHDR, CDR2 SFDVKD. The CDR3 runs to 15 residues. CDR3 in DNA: TGTGCCACGAGTGAACGGACAGCCCTCCATTCACCCCTCCACTTT. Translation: CATSERTALHSPLHF.

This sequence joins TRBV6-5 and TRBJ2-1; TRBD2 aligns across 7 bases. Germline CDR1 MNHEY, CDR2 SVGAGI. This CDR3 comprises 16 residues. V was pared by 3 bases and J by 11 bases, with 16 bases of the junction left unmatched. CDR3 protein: CASSYSGSEAGEQQFF. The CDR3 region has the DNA TGTGCCAGCAGTTATAGTGGGAGTGAGGCGGGGGAGCAGCAGTTCTTC.

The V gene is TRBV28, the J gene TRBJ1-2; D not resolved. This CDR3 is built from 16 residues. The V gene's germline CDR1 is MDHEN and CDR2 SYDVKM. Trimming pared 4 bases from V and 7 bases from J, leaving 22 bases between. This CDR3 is CASSSTPGSLLPGYTF. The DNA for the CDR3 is TGTGCCAGCAGTTCGACACCCGGGTCGCTACTCCCTGGCTACACCTTC.

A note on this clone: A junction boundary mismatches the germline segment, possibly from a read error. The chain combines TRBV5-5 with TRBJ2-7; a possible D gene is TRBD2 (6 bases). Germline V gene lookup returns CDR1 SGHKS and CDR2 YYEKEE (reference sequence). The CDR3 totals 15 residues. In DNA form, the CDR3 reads TGTGCCAGCAGCTTGGGGTGGGGAGGTTCCCCTGATCGCCACTTC. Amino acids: CASSLGWGGSPDRHF.

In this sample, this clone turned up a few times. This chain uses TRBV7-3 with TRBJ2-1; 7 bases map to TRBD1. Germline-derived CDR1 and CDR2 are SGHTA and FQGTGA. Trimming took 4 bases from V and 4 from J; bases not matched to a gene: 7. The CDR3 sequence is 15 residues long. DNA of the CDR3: TGTGCCAGCAGCTCCCAGGGACAGAGGTACAATGAGCAGTTCTTC. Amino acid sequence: CASSSQGQRYNEQFF.

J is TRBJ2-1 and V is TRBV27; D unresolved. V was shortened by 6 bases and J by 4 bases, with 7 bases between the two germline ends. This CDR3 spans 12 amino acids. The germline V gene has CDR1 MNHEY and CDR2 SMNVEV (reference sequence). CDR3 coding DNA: TGTGCCAGCAGAGAGGAATACAATGAGCAGTTCTTC. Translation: CASREEYNEQFF.

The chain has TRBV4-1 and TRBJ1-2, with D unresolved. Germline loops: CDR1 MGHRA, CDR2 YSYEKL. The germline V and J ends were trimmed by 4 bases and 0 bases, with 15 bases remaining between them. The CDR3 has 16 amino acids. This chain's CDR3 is CASSPNPGAANYGYTF. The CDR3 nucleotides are TGCGCCAGCAGCCCAAACCCAGGCGCAGCTAACTATGGCTACACCTTC.

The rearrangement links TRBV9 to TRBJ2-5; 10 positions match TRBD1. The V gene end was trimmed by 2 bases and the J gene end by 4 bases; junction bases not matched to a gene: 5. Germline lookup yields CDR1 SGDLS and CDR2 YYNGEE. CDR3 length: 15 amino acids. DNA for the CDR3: TGTGCCAGCAGCGTCGGGACAGGGGTTGGAGAGACCCAGTACTTC. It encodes CASSVGTGVGETQYF.

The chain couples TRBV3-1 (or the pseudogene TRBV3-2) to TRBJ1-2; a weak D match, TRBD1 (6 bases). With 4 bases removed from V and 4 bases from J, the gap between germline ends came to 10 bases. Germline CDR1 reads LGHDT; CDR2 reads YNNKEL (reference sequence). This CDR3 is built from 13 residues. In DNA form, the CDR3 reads TGTGCCAGCAGCCCTGGACAGTTCTATGGCTACACCTTC. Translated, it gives CASSPGQFYGYTF.

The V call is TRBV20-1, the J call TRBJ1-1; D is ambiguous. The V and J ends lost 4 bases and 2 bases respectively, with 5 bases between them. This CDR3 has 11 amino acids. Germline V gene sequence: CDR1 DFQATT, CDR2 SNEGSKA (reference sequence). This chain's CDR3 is CSANSNTEAFF. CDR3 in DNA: TGCAGTGCTAATAGCAACACTGAAGCTTTCTTT.

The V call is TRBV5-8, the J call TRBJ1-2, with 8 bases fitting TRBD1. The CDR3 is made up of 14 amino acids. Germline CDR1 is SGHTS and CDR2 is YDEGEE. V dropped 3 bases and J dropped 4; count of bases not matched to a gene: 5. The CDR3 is CASSSDRGIYGYTF. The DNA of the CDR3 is TGTGCCAGCAGCTCCGACAGGGGAATCTATGGCTACACCTTC. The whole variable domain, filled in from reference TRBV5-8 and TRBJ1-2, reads EAGVTQSPTHLIKTRGQQATLRCSPISGHTSVYWYQQALGLGLQFLLWYDEGEERNRGNFPPRFSGRQFPNYSSELNVNALELEDSALYLCASSSDRGIYGYTFGSGTRLTVV.